This TCR beta chain was observed in a study of blood T cell repertoires in COVID-19. Across the study: The origin of the acute and convalescent COVID-19 samples was the United States, Italy and Spain. T cells, B-cell-depleted T cells, or PBMCs supplied cDNA or gDNA.

This clone was picked up one time. The authors' processing: Scientists estimated how many nucleated cells there were by amplifying reference gene primers. Produced via immunoSEQ multiplex PCR; TCRdb's table is partial and in-frame only. Clone size and the V and J calls come from that table; the DNA yielded D and trimming. The repertoire consists of 200,000 to 300,000 clones, with just under 85% occurring once and the leading ten covering around 9.6%. Unmatched junction bases numbered 8, after V lost 2 bases and J lost 3 bases. Looked up from germline, CDR1 is SGHNT and CDR2 is YYREEE (reference sequence). This CDR3 is built from 16 residues.

What was sequenced was peripheral blood. The receptor's source is a woman older than 75 with acute or convalescent COVID-19. The J gene is TRBJ2-3, the V gene TRBV5-4; TRBD1 agrees at 8 bases. Here the CDR3 reads CASSFPTGAHTDTQYF. CDR3 bases: TGTGCCAGCAGCTTCCCGACAGGGGCTCATACAGATACGCAGTATTTT.